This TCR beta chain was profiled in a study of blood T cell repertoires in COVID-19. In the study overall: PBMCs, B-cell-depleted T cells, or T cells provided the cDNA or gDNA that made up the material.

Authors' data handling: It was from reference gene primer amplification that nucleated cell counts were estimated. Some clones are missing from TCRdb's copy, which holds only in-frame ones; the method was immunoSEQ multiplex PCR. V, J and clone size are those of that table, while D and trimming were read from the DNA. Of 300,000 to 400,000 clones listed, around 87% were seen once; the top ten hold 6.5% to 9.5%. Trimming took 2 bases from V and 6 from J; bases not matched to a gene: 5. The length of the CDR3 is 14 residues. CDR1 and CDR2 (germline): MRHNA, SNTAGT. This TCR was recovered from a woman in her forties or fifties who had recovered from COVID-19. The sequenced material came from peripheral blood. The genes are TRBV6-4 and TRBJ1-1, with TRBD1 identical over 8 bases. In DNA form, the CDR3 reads TGTGCCAGCAGTGACCTACCGGGACAGGCTGAAGCTTTCTTT. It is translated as CASSDLPGQAEAFF.